What follows is one TCR beta chain and its context. The sample comes from a study of T cell responses to AZD1222 COVID-19 vaccine. Libraries were prepared by immunoSEQ multiplex PCR; TCRdb keeps only in-frame clonotypes and omits some of them. The sample lists 110,000 to 150,000 clones, 92% occurring once. The CDR3 consists of 15 residues. Germline lookup yields CDR1 MDHEN and CDR2 SYDVKM. After removal of 2 bases from V and 4 bases from J, the junction contained 7 bases not matched to a gene. The source is an adult who received the AZD1222 COVID-19 vaccine. J is TRBJ1-1 and V is TRBV28; 7 positions match TRBD1. Sample: peripheral blood, taken 28 days after the second AZD1222 dose. The CDR3 sequence: CASSLGGQLITEAFF. CDR3 in DNA: TGTGCCAGCAGTTTAGGGGGACAGCTAATCACTGAAGCTTTCTTT.